Below are 22 T cell receptor beta chains sequenced from a single sample in a study of neurological immune-mediated disorders. Using its own MiXCR run on the 5' RACE reads, TCRdb lists one record per CDR3 protein. Here the sample spans 100,000 to 150,000 distinct CDR3 sequences, about 3.2% being singletons. Sequenced: PBMCs. These receptors were taken from a woman between 25 and 40 years old with multiple sclerosis.

A few counts support this clonotype. A read error may explain this, as a much larger clone is one base away. The genes are TRBV10-2 and TRBJ1-5; 7 bases align to TRBD1. This CDR3 comprises 15 residues. J lost 2 bases, V lost 4 bases, and 5 bases had no gene match. The germline CDR1 and CDR2 sequences are WSHSY and SAAADI. The CDR3 reads CASSGKGGGNQPQHF. The DNA of the CDR3 is TGCGCCAGCAGTGGGAAAGGGGGCGGCAATCAGCCCCAGCATTTT.

This clonotype was seen repeatedly, ten times or more. The chain uses TRBV7-2 and TRBJ2-3, with TRBD2 identical over 8 bases. The ends lost 3 bases at V and 0 bases at J; junction bases unmatched: 5. The CDR3 has 16 residues. The germline CDR1 and CDR2 sequences are SGHTA and FQGNSA. The CDR3 nucleotides read TGTGCCAGCAGCTTTAGCGGGGCTACTAGCACAGATACGCAGTATTTT. Amino acid sequence: CASSFSGATSTDTQYF.

This clonotype was recorded at least ten times. This sequence joins TRBV9 and TRBJ2-1, with TRBD2 identical over 8 bases. Germline-derived CDR1 and CDR2 are SGDLS and YYNGEE. The CDR3 runs 14 residues. V was pared by 4 bases and J by 5 bases, with 5 bases of the junction left unmatched. CDR3 in amino acids: CASSPSGRNNEQFF. The CDR3 nucleotides read TGTGCCAGCAGCCCTAGCGGGCGTAACAATGAGCAGTTCTTC.

This clonotype has at least ten counts. The V call is TRBV2, the J call TRBJ1-1; D is ambiguous. The CDR3 has 13 amino acids. CDR1 SNHLY and CDR2 FYNNEI come from the germline V gene. Trimming left V 6 bases short and J 4 bases short, with 12 bases between. The CDR3 sequence: CASSDDGFTEAFF. The DNA for the CDR3 is TGTGCCAGCAGCGATGACGGTTTCACTGAAGCTTTCTTT.

This clonotype was observed many times. The rearrangement links TRBV5-6 to TRBJ1-1; 7 positions match TRBD1. V gave up 4 bases and J gave up 0 bases; unmatched junction bases: 3. Germline loops: CDR1 SGHDT, CDR2 YYEEEE. This CDR3 contains 14 residues. In DNA form, the CDR3 reads TGTGCCAGCAGCATGGACAGGTTGAACACTGAAGCTTTCTTT. Its protein product is CASSMDRLNTEAFF.

This clonotype was detected many times. The V gene is TRBV28, the J gene TRBJ2-7, with a possible D match to TRBD1 (5 bases). Germline values: CDR1 MDHEN, CDR2 SYDVKM. Trimming shortened V by 2 bases and J by 6 bases, and 14 bases separated the two germline ends. The CDR3 sequence is 14 residues long. This CDR3 reads CASSLTGEGAEQYF. The CDR3 DNA reads TGTGCCAGCAGTTTAACGGGCGAAGGGGCCGAGCAGTACTTC.

Many counts were recorded for this clonotype. The genes are TRBV7-2 and TRBJ2-5; D not resolved. CDR3 length equals 13 residues. Germline CDR1 reads SGHTA; CDR2 reads FQGNSA. V was shortened by 2 bases and J by 5 bases, with 9 bases between the two germline ends. CDR3 nucleotides: TGTGCCAGCAGCTTACTTAGAAGCGAGACCCAGTACTTC. Protein product: CASSLLRSETQYF.

This clonotype was counted ten times or more. CDR3 in amino acids: CASSLQGPNYGYTF. The CDR3 nucleotides are TGTGCCAGCAGTTTACAGGGACCCAACTATGGCTACACCTTC. This chain uses TRBV27 with TRBJ1-2, with a possible D match to TRBD1 (5 bases). This CDR3 contains 14 residues. Trimming took 2 bases from V and 2 from J, leaving 9 bases between them. Germline V CDR1 and CDR2: MNHEY, SMNVEV (reference sequence).

This clonotype was seen many times. V is TRBV29-1 and J is TRBJ2-3, with TRBD1 matching over 8 bases. V gave up 4 bases and J gave up 0 bases; unmatched junction bases: 3. Germline V lookup: CDR1 SQVTM, CDR2 ANQGSEA. There are 14 residues in the CDR3. CDR3 sequence reads: CSVARTGSTDTQYF. For the CDR3, the DNA is TGCAGCGTTGCTCGGACAGGGAGCACAGATACGCAGTATTTT.

This clonotype appeared many times. The rearrangement joins TRBV5-5 to TRBJ2-3, with D unclear. Between the trimmed V and J ends, which lost 4 bases and 2 bases, there was a span of 17 bases. The germline V gene has CDR1 SGHKS and CDR2 YYEKEE (reference sequence). The CDR3 covers 16 residues. The CDR3 protein is CASSRDATPSTDTQYF. The CDR3 bases are TGTGCCAGCAGCCGCGACGCGACTCCCTCCACAGATACGCAGTATTTT.

This clonotype was counted many times. The chain carries TRBV5-8 and TRBJ2-1, with 14 positions matching TRBD2. With V trimmed by 5 bases and J by 7 bases, 5 bases remained unmatched. Germline CDR1 reads SGHTS; CDR2 reads YDEGEE. The CDR3 has 15 residues. DNA for the CDR3: TGTGCCAGCAGAACGGGACTAGCGGGAGTTAATGAGCAGTTCTTC. Translated: CASRTGLAGVNEQFF. Supplemented by reference TRBV5-8 and TRBJ2-1, the full variable domain reads EAGVTQSPTHLIKTRGQQATLRCSPISGHTSVYWYQQALGLGLQFLLWYDEGEERNRGNFPPRFSGRQFPNYSSELNVNALELEDSALYLCASRTGLAGVNEQFFGPGTRLTVL.

At least ten counts were recorded for this clonotype. V and J are TRBV3-1 and TRBJ1-1; D is uncertain. This CDR3 comprises 14 residues. Germline loops: CDR1 LGHDT, CDR2 YNNKEL (reference sequence). Trimming removed 4 bases from V and 4 bases from J, with 13 bases in between. DNA of the CDR3: TGTGCCAGCAGCCTGAGAGGATCTTTCACTGAAGCTTTCTTT. Translated: CASSLRGSFTEAFF.

CDR3 DNA sequence: TGTGCCAGCAGCTTAGGGAGTGGTGGGCGGGGCTCAATAGGCTACACCTTC. Translation: CASSLGSGGRGSIGYTF. The rearrangement uses TRBV7-2 and TRBJ1-2; perhaps TRBD1 as D (5 bases). This CDR3 region has 17 residues. Between the trimmed V and J ends, which lost 1 base and 8 bases, there was a span of 23 bases. Germline CDR1 reads SGHTA; CDR2 reads FQGNSA.

At least ten counts were recorded for this clonotype. The rearrangement joins TRBV20-1 to TRBJ2-7; D gene uncertain. Trimming took 7 bases from V and 0 from J, leaving 13 bases between them. From germline, CDR1 is DFQATT and CDR2 SNEGSKA (reference sequence). The CDR3 totals 13 residues. The CDR3 loop is CSVVLPSSYEQYF. The CDR3 nucleotides read TGCAGTGTAGTCCTCCCTAGCTCCTACGAGCAGTACTTC.

This clonotype was recorded many times. The rearrangement joins TRBV7-9 to TRBJ1-4; 8 positions match TRBD1. The V and J ends lost 5 bases and 7 bases, in that order; junction bases with no gene match: 12. This CDR3 is built from 16 residues. CDR1 and CDR2 (germline): SEHNR, FQNEAQ (reference sequence). The CDR3 sequence is CASSPTSGTGPEKLFF. The CDR3, as DNA: TGTGCCAGCAGCCCGACCTCCGGGACAGGCCCTGAAAAACTGTTTTTT.

To note about this clonotype: Compared with germline, one end of the junction differs, possibly owing to a read error. This rearrangement joins TRBV12-3 or TRBV12-4 to TRBJ1-6, with TRBD1 matching over 8 bases. This CDR3 spans 13 amino acids. CDR3 region: CDSSGTGGSPLHF. The CDR3 coding sequence is TGTGACAGCAGCGGGACAGGAGGCTCACCCCTCCACTTT.

This clonotype has a count of ten or more. The genes are TRBV3-1 and TRBJ1-3; D unresolved. The CDR3 is 15 amino acids. V was clipped by 1 base and J by 3 bases, with 10 bases between them. Germline loops: CDR1 LGHDT, CDR2 YNNKEL (reference sequence). CDR3 in amino acids: CASSQGVSVGNTIYF. DNA of the CDR3: TGTGCCAGCAGCCAAGGGGTTTCTGTTGGAAACACCATATATTTT.

This clonotype was recorded at least ten times. The chain carries TRBV20-1 and TRBJ1-5, with D perhaps TRBD1 (5 bases). The ends were cut back, 3 bases at V and 0 bases at J, with 9 bases in the middle. The germline gives CDR1 DFQATT, CDR2 SNEGSKA (reference sequence). The CDR3 is 14 amino acids. In DNA form, the CDR3 reads TGCAGTGCTAGCGGGGGTCTTAGCAATCAGCCCCAGCATTTT. Its translation: CSASGGLSNQPQHF.

This clonotype was counted many times. This sequence joins TRBV12-3 or TRBV12-4 and TRBJ1-5, with D possibly being TRBD1 (5 bases). CDR3 size: 15 residues. Trimming took 5 bases from V and 4 from J, leaving 15 bases between them. In DNA form, the CDR3 reads TGTGCCAGCAGTCCCTTAGGGGATCGGAATCAGCCCCAGCATTTT. Amino acids: CASSPLGDRNQPQHF.

This clonotype was detected ten times or more. The chain uses TRBV20-1 and TRBJ1-4; no clear D gene. The V gene's germline CDR1 is DFQATT and CDR2 SNEGSKA (reference sequence). CDR3 size: 14 residues. Trimming removed 0 bases at V and 8 bases at J, with 13 bases between. The CDR3 nucleotides are TGCAGTGCTAGAGACGCGGCCGCGGGGGAAAAACTGTTTTTT. Protein product: CSARDAAAGEKLFF.

In the case of this clonotype: Being one base from a much bigger clone, this may be a read error. The chain is built from TRBV5-1 and TRBJ1-1; D possibly corresponds to TRBD1 (5 bases). Per germline, CDR1 SGHRS and CDR2 YFSETQ. This CDR3 contains 12 residues. The CDR3 is CDSSFDRVEAFF. The CDR3 region has the DNA TGCGACAGCAGCTTCGACAGAGTTGAAGCTTTCTTT.

This clonotype has a count of ten or more. The chain employs TRBV20-1 and TRBJ1-2, with D maybe TRBD1 (5 bases). Germline CDR1 DFQATT, CDR2 SNEGSKA (reference sequence). This CDR3 is built from 17 residues. Trimming removed 4 bases from V and 7 bases from J, with 28 bases in between. CDR3 nucleotides: TGCAGTGCTACCACCCGAGGGATTAGGGGAGGAGGAGCTGGCTACACCTTC. Protein product: CSATTRGIRGGGAGYTF.